This TCR beta chain stems from a study of blood T cell repertoires in COVID-19. On the study more broadly: The origin of the acute and convalescent COVID-19 samples was the United States, Italy and Spain.

Methods used by the authors: Researchers report that nucleated cell counts were estimated from reference gene primer amplification. Clones were sequenced by immunoSEQ multiplex PCR, and TCRdb holds only the in-frame ones, with some missing. For V, J and clone size, that table is used; D and trimming come from the DNA. The table has about 190,000 clones, around 88% seen once. Ages ranged from about 18 to 89 years, with residence in fewer than 25 US areas. Allocation to cohorts depended on clinical history reported by the participants. The trim removed 4 bases at V and 8 bases at J, leaving 5 bases unmatched. The germline gives CDR1 SGHKS, CDR2 YYEKEE (reference sequence). CDR3 size: 13 residues.

The rearrangement links TRBV5-5 to TRBJ1-5, with 8 nucleotides matching TRBD1. The origin of this receptor is a man between 35 and 55 years old with acute COVID-19. Sequencing input: PBMCs or T cells enriched from blood (not recorded which). The CDR3 DNA follows: TGTGCCAGCAGCATAGACAGGGGTGAGCCCCAGCATTTT. This gives the protein CASSIDRGEPQHF.